This is a list of T cell receptor beta chains from one sample in a study of human T cells and chemical hapten exposure. TCRdb ran MiXCR on the RACE reads and lists one entry per CDR3 protein. This sample has approximately 46,000 distinct CDR3 sequences; 8.5% to 10% occur once, and the top ten carry 14%. Here the sequenced sample was whole blood, taken in connection with sensitization to the hapten diphenylcyclopropenone (DPC). These receptors all come from a woman younger than 45 with alopecia areata. Some clones in this sample may be carry-over from other donors' samples. The CDR3 runs from the conserved cysteine through the conserved F or W. The D gene is left open where the match is weak. Rows give clone size only sometimes, using once, few, many, or a class for an expanded clone.

d_call	v_call	clone_size	j_call	cdr3_nt	cdr3_aa
-	TRBV29-1	few	TRBJ1-1	TGCAGCGTTCACAGAGACAGTTCTGAAGCTTTCTTT	CSVHRDSSEAFF
TRBD1	TRBV12-3/TRBV12-4	many	TRBJ1-5	TGTGCCAGCAGTTGGGGGACAGGCGGCAATCAGCCCCAGCATTTT	CASSWGTGGNQPQHF
-	TRBV21-1	few	TRBJ1-4	TGTGCCAGCAGAGACGGGGGGAATGAAAAACTGTTTTTT	CASRDGGNEKLFF
TRBD1	TRBV28	once	TRBJ2-7	TGTGCCAGCACCTCGAGCGGGACAGGGGTCGACGAGCAGTACTTC	CASTSSGTGVDEQYF
-	TRBV6-1	many	TRBJ2-7	TGTGCCAGCAGTGGGTGGCAGTCCTACGAGCAGTACTTC	CASSGWQSYEQYF
TRBD2	TRBV7-2	-	TRBJ2-3	TGTGCCAGCAGCGTCCGGACTAGCGGGGGTGCAGATACGCAGTATTTT	CASSVRTSGGADTQYF
-	TRBV6-6	-	TRBJ1-3	TGTGCCAGCAGTTACTCGGTGGTTGGGAGACCAACGAGCTCTGGAAACACCATATATTTT	CASSYSVVGRPTSSGNTIYF
-	TRBV7-9	few	TRBJ2-7	TGTGCCAGCCAGGCAGGGCAGGAACTCTACGAGCAGTACTTC	CASQAGQELYEQYF
TRBD1	TRBV5-1	-	TRBJ1-6	TGCGCCAGCAGCTTGGACAGGGGGATGACTTCACCCCTCCACTTT	CASSLDRGMTSPLHF
-	TRBV7-2	many	TRBJ1-1	TGTGCCTCACACTCCGGGACAGAAGCTTTCTTT	CASHSGTEAFF
-	TRBV28	few	TRBJ2-6	TGTGCCAGCAGTTCCGTCTCTGGGGCCAACGTCCTGACTTTC	CASSSVSGANVLTF
-	TRBV4-2	many	TRBJ2-7	TGTGCCAGCAGCCAAGATTTCAGCGAGCAGTACTTC	CASSQDFSEQYF